This is a list of T cell receptor beta chains from one sample in a study of blood T cell repertoires in COVID-19. Profiling relied on immunoSEQ multiplex PCR, and the TCRdb table lists in-frame clones only, not all of them. Altogether about 42,000 clones are present, 86% being singletons, with the ten largest covering approximately 59%. The sequencing input was peripheral blood. Receptors were obtained from a man between 70 and 80 years old with acute or convalescent COVID-19. The CDR3 runs from the conserved cysteine through the conserved F or W. D genes are given only for firm matches. Not all rows give a size; the values are once, few, many and, for expanded clones, a class.

CDR3aa: CASSLAIGQGYEQYF; CDR3nt: TGCGCCAGCAGCTTGGCGATAGGACAGGGTTACGAGCAGTACTTC; abundance: -; v_gene: TRBV5-1; j_gene: TRBJ2-7; d_gene: TRBD1
CDR3aa: CASSLAHGGQCHQPQHF; CDR3nt: TGCGCCAGCAGCTTGGCCCATGGAGGGCAGTGTCATCAGCCCCAGCATTTT; abundance: -; v_gene: TRBV5-1; j_gene: TRBJ1-5; d_gene: -
CDR3aa: CATGPSGPEGNEKLFF; CDR3nt: TGTGCCACCGGCCCCTCAGGCCCGGAGGGTAATGAAAAACTGTTTTTT; abundance: -; v_gene: TRBV10-3; j_gene: TRBJ1-4; d_gene: -
CDR3aa: CASSSLRENSDGYTF; CDR3nt: TGTGCCAGCAGTTCCCTCCGCGAGAACTCGGATGGCTACACCTTC; abundance: -; v_gene: TRBV2; j_gene: TRBJ1-2; d_gene: -
CDR3aa: CASSFLSGGLSEKLFF; CDR3nt: TGTGCCAGCAGTTTCCTATCAGGGGGCCTAAGTGAAAAACTGTTTTTT; abundance: -; v_gene: TRBV27; j_gene: TRBJ1-4; d_gene: TRBD1
CDR3aa: CASSDEYQPQHF; CDR3nt: TGTGCCAGCAGTGATGAGTACCAGCCCCAGCATTTT; abundance: -; v_gene: TRBV2; j_gene: TRBJ1-5; d_gene: -
CDR3aa: CASSQGLEGATDTQYF; CDR3nt: TGTGCCAGCAGCCAAGGTCTAGAGGGAGCGACAGATACGCAGTATTTT; abundance: -; v_gene: TRBV4-2; j_gene: TRBJ2-3; d_gene: -
CDR3aa: CASSIDWPGVFGSEAFF; CDR3nt: TGTGCCAGTAGTATAGATTGGCCAGGGGTGTTCGGATCTGAAGCTTTCTTT; abundance: -; v_gene: TRBV19; j_gene: TRBJ1-1; d_gene: -
CDR3aa: CSVEEGVAVAYF; CDR3nt: TGCAGCGTTGAAGAAGGGGTGGCCGTGGCATATTTT; abundance: -; v_gene: TRBV29-1; j_gene: TRBJ2-3; d_gene: -
CDR3aa: CASSVRDRGGNTQYF; CDR3nt: TGCGCCAGCAGCGTACGGGACAGGGGAGGAAATACGCAGTATTTT; abundance: -; v_gene: TRBV5-1; j_gene: TRBJ2-3; d_gene: TRBD1
CDR3aa: CASRPQKLPLHF; CDR3nt: TGTGCCAGCAGGCCACAGAAGCTGCCCCTCCACTTT; abundance: -; v_gene: TRBV12-3/TRBV12-4; j_gene: TRBJ1-6; d_gene: -
CDR3aa: CASSRDSRTDTQYF; CDR3nt: TGCGCCAGCAGCCGGGACTCCCGCACAGATACGCAGTATTTT; abundance: -; v_gene: TRBV5-1; j_gene: TRBJ2-3; d_gene: -
CDR3aa: CASPRDLNTEAFF; CDR3nt: TGTGCCAGTCCGCGGGACTTGAACACTGAAGCTTTCTTT; abundance: -; v_gene: TRBV2; j_gene: TRBJ1-1; d_gene: -
CDR3aa: CASKVGTLSNQPQHF; CDR3nt: TGTGCCAGTAAAGTCGGGACACTTAGCAATCAGCCCCAGCATTTT; abundance: -; v_gene: TRBV19; j_gene: TRBJ1-5; d_gene: -
CDR3aa: CASSMGQGLNQPQHF; CDR3nt: TGTGCCAGTAGTATGGGCCAGGGGCTCAATCAGCCCCAGCATTTT; abundance: -; v_gene: TRBV19; j_gene: TRBJ1-5; d_gene: -
CDR3aa: CASRRASGPYEQYF; CDR3nt: TGCGCCAGCAGGAGGGCTAGCGGCCCCTACGAGCAGTACTTC; abundance: -; v_gene: TRBV10-2; j_gene: TRBJ2-7; d_gene: TRBD2
CDR3aa: CASSSRTGGESPLHF; CDR3nt: TGTGCCAGTAGTTCCCGGACAGGGGGCGAATCACCCCTCCACTTT; abundance: -; v_gene: TRBV19; j_gene: TRBJ1-6; d_gene: TRBD1
CDR3aa: CASSLAGTSTDTQYF; CDR3nt: TGCGCCAGCAGCTTGGCGGGGACTAGCACAGATACGCAGTATTTT; abundance: -; v_gene: TRBV5-1; j_gene: TRBJ2-3; d_gene: -
CDR3aa: CASSDLGTSEQFF; CDR3nt: TGTGCCAGCAGTGACCTCGGGACAAGTGAGCAGTTCTTC; abundance: -; v_gene: TRBV6-4; j_gene: TRBJ2-1; d_gene: -
CDR3aa: CATQGGRNSYEQYF; CDR3nt: TGTGCCACCCAGGGGGGACGGAACTCCTACGAGCAGTACTTC; abundance: -; v_gene: TRBV10-3; j_gene: TRBJ2-7; d_gene: -
CDR3aa: CASTSWVTGVKTDTQYF; CDR3nt: TGTGCCAGCACCTCCTGGGTGACAGGGGTCAAGACAGATACGCAGTATTTT; abundance: -; v_gene: TRBV7-9; j_gene: TRBJ2-3; d_gene: TRBD1
CDR3aa: CASSFGPGQETQYF; CDR3nt: TGTGCCAGCAGCTTCGGTCCAGGACAAGAGACCCAGTACTTC; abundance: -; v_gene: TRBV7-2; j_gene: TRBJ2-5; d_gene: -
CDR3aa: CASSYSGGDVGETQYF; CDR3nt: TGTGCCAGCAGTTACAGCGGAGGGGACGTGGGGGAGACCCAGTACTTC; abundance: -; v_gene: TRBV6-5; j_gene: TRBJ2-5; d_gene: -
CDR3aa: CASSATGSVGNTIYF; CDR3nt: TGTGCCAGCAGCGCCACAGGGTCGGTGGGAAACACCATATATTTT; abundance: -; v_gene: TRBV9; j_gene: TRBJ1-3; d_gene: -
CDR3aa: CASSQGAGPFNQPQHF; CDR3nt: TGCGCCAGCAGCCAAGGGGCAGGGCCCTTCAATCAGCCCCAGCATTTT; abundance: -; v_gene: TRBV4-1; j_gene: TRBJ1-5; d_gene: -
CDR3aa: CASSQGPAGQTGELFF; CDR3nt: TGTGCCAGCAGCCAGGGGCCAGCGGGGCAAACCGGGGAGCTGTTTTTT; abundance: -; v_gene: TRBV5-4; j_gene: TRBJ2-2; d_gene: -
CDR3aa: CASSFSAGAFATNEKLFF; CDR3nt: TGTGCCAGCAGCTTCTCGGCAGGGGCGTTCGCAACTAATGAAAAACTGTTTTTT; abundance: -; v_gene: TRBV7-6; j_gene: TRBJ1-4; d_gene: -
CDR3aa: CASGDSEESPLHF; CDR3nt: TGTGCCAGTGGGGACAGTGAAGAGTCACCCCTCCACTTT; abundance: few; v_gene: TRBV19; j_gene: TRBJ1-6; d_gene: TRBD1
CDR3aa: CASSPQGASQPQHF; CDR3nt: TGTGCCAGCTCACCCCAGGGGGCGTCTCAGCCCCAGCATTTT; abundance: -; v_gene: TRBV18; j_gene: TRBJ1-5; d_gene: TRBD1
CDR3aa: CASKGARDTQYF; CDR3nt: TGTGCCTCGAAGGGGGCCAGAGATACGCAGTATTTT; abundance: -; v_gene: TRBV5-6; j_gene: TRBJ2-3; d_gene: TRBD1
CDR3aa: CATSETSYNEQFF; CDR3nt: TGTGCCACCAGTGAGACTAGCTACAATGAGCAGTTCTTC; abundance: once; v_gene: TRBV24-1; j_gene: TRBJ2-1; d_gene: -
CDR3aa: CASSQDLSSDTQYF; CDR3nt: TGTGCCAGCAGCCAAGATTTATCCTCAGATACGCAGTATTTT; abundance: -; v_gene: TRBV4-2; j_gene: TRBJ2-3; d_gene: -
CDR3aa: CASSRASGGAADTQYF; CDR3nt: TGTGCCAGCAGCCGAGCTAGCGGGGGGGCCGCAGATACGCAGTATTTT; abundance: -; v_gene: TRBV7-9; j_gene: TRBJ2-3; d_gene: TRBD2
CDR3aa: CASSLTGRGYVNEKLFF; CDR3nt: TGTGCCAGCAGCTTAACTGGCAGGGGGTATGTTAATGAAAAACTGTTTTTT; abundance: -; v_gene: TRBV7-2; j_gene: TRBJ1-4; d_gene: TRBD1
CDR3aa: CASSLPSGGVPSTDTQYF; CDR3nt: TGTGCCAGCAGCTTACCGTCGGGAGGAGTCCCTAGCACAGATACGCAGTATTTT; abundance: -; v_gene: TRBV5-4; j_gene: TRBJ2-3; d_gene: TRBD2
CDR3aa: CASSTGGYQPQHF; CDR3nt: TGTGCCAGCAGCACAGGGGGATATCAGCCCCAGCATTTT; abundance: -; v_gene: TRBV7-2; j_gene: TRBJ1-5; d_gene: TRBD1
CDR3aa: CASSQGGLANWLSSYNEQFF; CDR3nt: TGTGCCAGCAGCCAAGGGGGACTAGCGAATTGGCTAAGCTCCTACAATGAGCAGTTCTTC; abundance: -; v_gene: TRBV14; j_gene: TRBJ2-1; d_gene: TRBD2
CDR3aa: CASSLTSDSYEQYF; CDR3nt: TGTGCCAGCAGCTTAACTAGCGACTCCTACGAGCAGTACTTC; abundance: -; v_gene: TRBV11-3; j_gene: TRBJ2-7; d_gene: TRBD2
CDR3aa: CSVRTSGNSYEQYF; CDR3nt: TGCAGCGTACGGACTAGCGGGAATTCCTACGAGCAGTACTTC; abundance: -; v_gene: TRBV29-1; j_gene: TRBJ2-7; d_gene: TRBD2
CDR3aa: CASNLGAEQYF; CDR3nt: TGTGCCAGCAACCTGGGGGCCGAGCAGTACTTC; abundance: -; v_gene: TRBV28; j_gene: TRBJ2-7; d_gene: -
CDR3aa: CASSPLRSNTGELFF; CDR3nt: TGTGCCAGCTCACCGTTGAGGTCGAACACCGGGGAGCTGTTTTTT; abundance: -; v_gene: TRBV18; j_gene: TRBJ2-2; d_gene: -
CDR3aa: CASSVTGRNQPQHF; CDR3nt: TGTGCCAGTAGTGTGACAGGGCGCAATCAGCCCCAGCATTTT; abundance: -; v_gene: TRBV19; j_gene: TRBJ1-5; d_gene: TRBD1
CDR3aa: CASSGGKGRGAQPQHF; CDR3nt: TGTGCCAGCAGCGGCGGCAAGGGGAGGGGTGCTCAGCCCCAGCATTTT; abundance: -; v_gene: TRBV5-6; j_gene: TRBJ1-5; d_gene: -
CDR3aa: CASSLWDRQETQYF; CDR3nt: TGTGCCAGCAGTTTGTGGGACAGACAAGAGACCCAGTACTTC; abundance: -; v_gene: TRBV28; j_gene: TRBJ2-5; d_gene: TRBD1
CDR3aa: CASSSGFRNQPQHF; CDR3nt: TGTGCCAGCAGCTCAGGATTTCGCAATCAGCCCCAGCATTTT; abundance: -; v_gene: TRBV7-9; j_gene: TRBJ1-5; d_gene: -
CDR3aa: CATSVPSGNTIYF; CDR3nt: TGTGCCACCTCGGTTCCCTCTGGAAACACCATATATTTT; abundance: few; v_gene: TRBV10-3; j_gene: TRBJ1-3; d_gene: -
CDR3aa: CASSLSAVTEAFF; CDR3nt: TGTGCCAGCAGCTTAAGTGCAGTGACTGAAGCTTTCTTT; abundance: -; v_gene: TRBV7-3; j_gene: TRBJ1-1; d_gene: -
CDR3aa: CASSPDGTGGQPQHF; CDR3nt: TGTGCCAGCTCCCCCGATGGGACAGGTGGGCAGCCCCAGCATTTT; abundance: -; v_gene: TRBV18; j_gene: TRBJ1-5; d_gene: TRBD1
CDR3aa: CASSPYYRGARQPQHF; CDR3nt: TGTGCCAGCAGCCCTTACTACCGGGGGGCGAGACAGCCCCAGCATTTT; abundance: -; v_gene: TRBV12-1; j_gene: TRBJ1-5; d_gene: -
CDR3aa: CASSQDTAAGGAEAFF; CDR3nt: TGTGCCAGCAGCCAAGATACGGCCGCAGGGGGCGCTGAAGCTTTCTTT; abundance: -; v_gene: TRBV3-1/TRBV3-2; j_gene: TRBJ1-1; d_gene: TRBD1
CDR3aa: CASSLGGGLAGPYNEQFF; CDR3nt: TGTGCCAGCAGCTTAGGGGGGGGACTAGCGGGCCCCTACAATGAGCAGTTCTTC; abundance: -; v_gene: TRBV7-8; j_gene: TRBJ2-1; d_gene: TRBD2
CDR3aa: CASSVETVGGPIYF; CDR3nt: TGTGCCAGCAGCGTAGAAACGGTTGGGGGCCCCATATATTTT; abundance: once; v_gene: TRBV9; j_gene: TRBJ1-3; d_gene: -
CDR3aa: CSASGTGGVWVYGYTF; CDR3nt: TGCAGTGCTAGTGGGACAGGGGGCGTCTGGGTCTATGGCTACACCTTC; abundance: -; v_gene: TRBV20-1; j_gene: TRBJ1-2; d_gene: TRBD1
CDR3aa: CASSLVATGGTGANVLTF; CDR3nt: TGTGCCAGCAGTTTAGTTGCGACAGGGGGTACGGGGGCCAACGTCCTGACTTTC; abundance: -; v_gene: TRBV28; j_gene: TRBJ2-6; d_gene: TRBD1
CDR3aa: CASGLDGETQYF; CDR3nt: TGTGCTAGTGGTTTGGACGGGGAGACCCAGTACTTC; abundance: once; v_gene: TRBV12-5; j_gene: TRBJ2-5; d_gene: -